These 10 T cell receptor beta chains were all obtained from the same sample, sequenced in a study of radiotherapy plus CTLA-4 blockade in lung cancer. Assay: immunoSEQ multiplex PCR; the TCRdb copy retains only in-frame clones and omits some. The data show tens of thousands of clones, around 84% seen once. The source material was peripheral blood, sampled from a patient treated with radiotherapy plus ipilimumab. The receptors stem from a human donor with non-small cell lung cancer that progressed on radiotherapy plus ipilimumab.

J is TRBJ2-1 and V is TRBV19; 8 positions match TRBD2. V shed 3 bases, J shed 0 bases, and the junction held 1 base outside the gene matches. The CDR3 loop spans 15 amino acids. Germline-derived CDR1 and CDR2 are LNHDA and SQIVND (reference sequence). The CDR3 loop reads CASSISGISYNEQFF. DNA of the CDR3: TGTGCCAGTAGTATTAGCGGGATCTCCTACAATGAGCAGTTCTTC.

The chain uses TRBV7-9 and TRBJ1-1, with 9 positions matching TRBD1. The germline CDR1 and CDR2 sequences are SEHNR and FQNEAQ (reference sequence). This CDR3 region has 12 residues. V dropped 5 bases and J dropped 10; count of bases not matched to a gene: 5. This CDR3 reads CASSDGTGLAFF. The CDR3 DNA follows: TGTGCCAGCAGCGATGGGACAGGGTTAGCTTTCTTT.

The sample holds one count of this clone. The chain carries TRBV18 and TRBJ1-6; tentatively, D is TRBD1 (6 bases). V lost 3 bases, J lost 9 bases, and 15 bases lay in between. This CDR3 region has 15 residues. Germline V gene sequence: CDR1 KGHSH, CDR2 LQKENI. CDR3 in DNA: TGTGCCAGCTCACCCCAGATACAGGGCAGTTCACCCCTCCACTTT. Its translation: CASSPQIQGSSPLHF.

The V gene is TRBV7-9, the J gene TRBJ1-1; the D is unclear. Germline V gene data show CDR1 as SEHNR and CDR2 as FQNEAQ (reference sequence). This CDR3 has 14 residues. Trimming pared 6 bases from V and 2 bases from J, leaving 13 bases between. The CDR3 region has the DNA TGTGCCAGCAGTCCAAGGATTTTAAACACTGAAGCTTTCTTT. Protein sequence: CASSPRILNTEAFF.

In its sample, this clone was seen a few times. The chain uses TRBV4-3 and TRBJ1-2; TRBD1 might be the D (5 bases). V was cut by 4 bases and J by 8 bases, with 14 bases left in between. The CDR3 covers 13 residues. Germline V gene data show CDR1 as LGHNA and CDR2 as YSLEER. Written as DNA, the CDR3 is TGCGCCAGCAGCCCTGAGTCGGGGGTCGGCTACACCTTC. It codes for CASSPESGVGYTF.

The chain couples TRBV4-1 to TRBJ1-2; possibly TRBD1 for D (5 bases). V gave up 6 bases and J gave up 7 bases, with 12 bases separating them. The germline gives CDR1 MGHRA, CDR2 YSYEKL. The CDR3 has 12 residues. CDR3 protein: CASSPGLGGYTF. The DNA of the CDR3 is TGCGCCAGCAGTCCAGGGTTAGGTGGCTACACCTTC.

The V gene is TRBV4-1, the J gene TRBJ2-7; the D call may be TRBD1 or TRBD2 (6 bases each). This CDR3 contains 16 residues. V was pared by 0 bases and J by 3 bases, with 15 bases between. Germline CDR1 is MGHRA and CDR2 is YSYEKL. The CDR3 loop reads CASSQDSRGPYYEQYF. CDR3 nucleotides: TGCGCCAGCAGCCAAGATAGTCGGGGGCCCTACTACGAGCAGTACTTC.

This clone was seen more than once but under ten times. The V call is TRBV19, the J call TRBJ2-5; TRBD2 matches 10 bases. The germline gives CDR1 LNHDA, CDR2 SQIVND (reference sequence). The V gene end was trimmed by 7 bases and the J gene end by 6 bases; junction bases not matched to a gene: 8. CDR3 length: 14 amino acids. In DNA form, the CDR3 reads TGTGCCAGTAACAGCGGGGGGGCCGGGAAGACCCAGTACTTC. This codes for CASNSGGAGKTQYF. Full variable domain (rest looked up from reference TRBV19 and TRBJ2-5): DGGITQSPKYLFRKEGQNVTLSCEQNLNHDAMYWYRQDPGQGLRLIYYSQIVNDFQKGDIAEGYSVSREKKESFPLTVTSAQKNPTAFYLCASNSGGAGKTQYFGPGTRLLVL.

The chain employs TRBV18 and TRBJ2-7; tentative D call: TRBD2 (6 bases). The CDR3 runs to 16 residues. Germline CDR1 and CDR2: KGHSH and LQKENI. Between the trimmed V and J ends, which lost 0 bases and 6 bases, there was a span of 18 bases. The CDR3 here is CASSPPVGTSRREQYF. The DNA of the CDR3 is TGTGCCAGCTCACCACCGGTTGGGACTTCCCGCCGCGAGCAGTACTTC.

The chain has TRBV6-1 and TRBJ2-7; no clear D gene. The CDR3 extends over 11 amino acids. The germline V gene has CDR1 MNHNS and CDR2 SASEGT. Trimming pared 8 bases from V and 3 bases from J, leaving 8 bases between. This CDR3 is CASSWGYEQYF. Here the CDR3 DNA reads TGTGCCAGCTCCTGGGGCTACGAGCAGTACTTC.